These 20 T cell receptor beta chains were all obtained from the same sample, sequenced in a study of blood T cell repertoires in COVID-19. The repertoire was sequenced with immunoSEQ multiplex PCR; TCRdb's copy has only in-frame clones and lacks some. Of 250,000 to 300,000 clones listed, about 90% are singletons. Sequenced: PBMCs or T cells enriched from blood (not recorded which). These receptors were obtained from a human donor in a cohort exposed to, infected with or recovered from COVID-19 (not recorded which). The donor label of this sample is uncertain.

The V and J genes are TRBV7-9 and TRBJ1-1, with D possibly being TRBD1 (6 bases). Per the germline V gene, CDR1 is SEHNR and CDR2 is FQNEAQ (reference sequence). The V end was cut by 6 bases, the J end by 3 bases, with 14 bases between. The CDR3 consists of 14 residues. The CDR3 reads CASSPVRGYTEAFF. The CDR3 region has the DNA TGTGCCAGCAGTCCTGTGAGGGGGTACACTGAAGCTTTCTTT. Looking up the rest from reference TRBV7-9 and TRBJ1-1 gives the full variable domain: DTGVSQNPRHKITKRGQNVTFRCDPISEHNRLYWYRQTLGQGPEFLTYFQNEAQLEKSRLLSDRFSAERPKGSFSTLEIQRTEQGDSAMYLCASSPVRGYTEAFFGQGTRLTVV.

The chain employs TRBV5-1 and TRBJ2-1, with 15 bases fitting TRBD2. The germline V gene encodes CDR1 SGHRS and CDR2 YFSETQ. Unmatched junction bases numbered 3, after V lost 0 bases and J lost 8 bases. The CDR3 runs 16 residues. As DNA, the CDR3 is TGCGCCAGCAGCTTGGGGACTAGCGGGGGGGCCCATGAGCAGTTCTTC. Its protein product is CASSLGTSGGAHEQFF.

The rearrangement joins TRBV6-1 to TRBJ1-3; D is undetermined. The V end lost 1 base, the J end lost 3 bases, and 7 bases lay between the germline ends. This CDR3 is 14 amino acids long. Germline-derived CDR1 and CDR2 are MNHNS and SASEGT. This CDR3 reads CASSEGADGNTIYF. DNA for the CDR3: TGTGCCAGCAGTGAAGGGGCAGATGGAAACACCATATATTTT.

In DNA, the CDR3 is TGTGCCAGCAGGCGGGGCCCCGAGCAGTACTTC. Translated, it gives CASRRGPEQYF. V usage is TRBV2 and J usage is TRBJ2-7, with D tentatively TRBD2 (6 bases). V was cut by 6 bases and J by 6 bases, with 9 bases left in between. CDR1 and CDR2 from the germline V gene are SNHLY and FYNNEI. The length of the CDR3 is 11 residues.

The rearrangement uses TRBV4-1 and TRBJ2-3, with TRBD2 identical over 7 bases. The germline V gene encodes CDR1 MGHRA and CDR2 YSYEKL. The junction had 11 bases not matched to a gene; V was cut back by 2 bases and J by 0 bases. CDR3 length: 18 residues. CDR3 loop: CASSQKVLGGGSTDTQYF. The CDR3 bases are TGCGCCAGCAGCCAAAAGGTCCTTGGGGGGGGGAGCACAGATACGCAGTATTTT.

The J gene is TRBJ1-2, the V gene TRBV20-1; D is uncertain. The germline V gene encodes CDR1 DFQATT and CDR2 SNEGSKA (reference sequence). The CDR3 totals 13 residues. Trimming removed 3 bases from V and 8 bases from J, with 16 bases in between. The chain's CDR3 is CSASPNEGTGYTF. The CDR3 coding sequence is TGCAGTGCTAGTCCCAATGAGGGCACGGGCTACACCTTC.

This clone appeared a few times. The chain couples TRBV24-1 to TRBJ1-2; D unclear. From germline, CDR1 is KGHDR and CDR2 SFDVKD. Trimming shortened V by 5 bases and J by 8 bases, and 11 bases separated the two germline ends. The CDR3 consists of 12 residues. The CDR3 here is CATSGRGLGYTF. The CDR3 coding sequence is TGTGCCACCAGTGGGAGAGGGCTGGGCTACACCTTC.

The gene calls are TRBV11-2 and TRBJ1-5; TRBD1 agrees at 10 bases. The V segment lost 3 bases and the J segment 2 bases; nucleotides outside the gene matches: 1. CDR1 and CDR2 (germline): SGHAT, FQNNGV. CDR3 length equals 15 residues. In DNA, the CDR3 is TGTGCCAGCAGCTTGGGGACAGGGGGCAATCAGCCCCAGCATTTT. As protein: CASSLGTGGNQPQHF.

CDR3 residues: CASSQVGVIGDEAFF. DNA of the CDR3: TGCGCCAGCAGCCAAGTTGGGGTAATCGGGGATGAAGCTTTCTTT. The chain links TRBV4-1 to TRBJ1-1, with unresolved D. The CDR3 runs to 15 residues. V was shortened by 1 base and J by 7 bases, with 16 bases between the two germline ends. Germline-derived CDR1 and CDR2 are MGHRA and YSYEKL.

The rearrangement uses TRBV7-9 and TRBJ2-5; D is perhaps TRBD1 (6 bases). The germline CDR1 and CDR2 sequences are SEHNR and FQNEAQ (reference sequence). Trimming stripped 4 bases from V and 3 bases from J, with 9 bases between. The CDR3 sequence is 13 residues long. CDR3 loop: CASSSGTKETQYF. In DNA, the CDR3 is TGTGCCAGCAGCTCCGGGACAAAAGAGACCCAGTACTTC.

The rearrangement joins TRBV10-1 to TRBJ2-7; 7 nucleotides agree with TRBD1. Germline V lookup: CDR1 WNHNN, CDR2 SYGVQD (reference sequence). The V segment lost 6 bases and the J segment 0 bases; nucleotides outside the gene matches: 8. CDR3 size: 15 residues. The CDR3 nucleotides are TGCGCCAGCAGCTTCGACAGGGCCCCCTCCTACGAGCAGTACTTC. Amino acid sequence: CASSFDRAPSYEQYF.

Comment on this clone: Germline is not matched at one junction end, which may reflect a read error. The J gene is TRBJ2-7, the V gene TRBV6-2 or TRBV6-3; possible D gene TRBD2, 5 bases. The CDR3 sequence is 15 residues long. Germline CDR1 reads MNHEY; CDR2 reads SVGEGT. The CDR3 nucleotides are TGTGCCAGCAGTGGACTCAGGTTTTCCTCCTACGAGCAGTGCTTC. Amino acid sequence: CASSGLRFSSYEQCF.

In DNA form, the CDR3 reads TGCGCCAGCAGCTTGGCCGGAGGGGTTCTGTATTTT. Protein: CASSLAGGVLYF. This chain connects TRBV5-1 to TRBJ2-3, with a tentative D call TRBD2 (6 bases). Germline CDR1 and CDR2: SGHRS and YFSETQ. V shed 0 bases and J shed 14 bases, with 13 bases lying between them. CDR3 length: 12 residues.

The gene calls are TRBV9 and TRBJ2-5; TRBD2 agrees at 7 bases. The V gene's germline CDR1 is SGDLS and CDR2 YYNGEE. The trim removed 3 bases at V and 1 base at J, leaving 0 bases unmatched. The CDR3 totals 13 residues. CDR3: CASSAGGQETQYF. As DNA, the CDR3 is TGTGCCAGCAGCGCGGGGGGCCAAGAGACCCAGTACTTC.

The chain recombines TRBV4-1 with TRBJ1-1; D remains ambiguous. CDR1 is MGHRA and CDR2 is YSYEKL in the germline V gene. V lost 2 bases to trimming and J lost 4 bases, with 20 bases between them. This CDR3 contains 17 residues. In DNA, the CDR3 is TGCGCCAGCAGCCAAAGTCCGCGGCGTATGTCGGTCACTGAAGCTTTCTTT. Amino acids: CASSQSPRRMSVTEAFF.

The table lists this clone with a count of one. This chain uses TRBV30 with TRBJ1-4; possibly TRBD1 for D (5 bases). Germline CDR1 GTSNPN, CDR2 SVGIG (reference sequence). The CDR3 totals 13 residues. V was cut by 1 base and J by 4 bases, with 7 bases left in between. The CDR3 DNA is TGTGCCTGGAGTGGGAGGGGTAATGAAAAACTGTTTTTT. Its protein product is CAWSGRGNEKLFF.

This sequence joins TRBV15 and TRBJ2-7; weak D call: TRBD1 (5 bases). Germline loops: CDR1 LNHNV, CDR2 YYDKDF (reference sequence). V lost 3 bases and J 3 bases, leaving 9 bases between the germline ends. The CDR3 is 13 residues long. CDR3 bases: TGTGCCACCAGCAGCCCAGGGAACTACGAGCAGTACTTC. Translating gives CATSSPGNYEQYF.

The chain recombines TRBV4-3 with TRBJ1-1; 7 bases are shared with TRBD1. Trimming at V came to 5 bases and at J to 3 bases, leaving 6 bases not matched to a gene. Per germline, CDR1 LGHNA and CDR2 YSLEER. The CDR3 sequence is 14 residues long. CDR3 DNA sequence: TGCGCCAGCAGCGCGACAGGGCCCGACACTGAAGCTTTCTTT. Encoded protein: CASSATGPDTEAFF.

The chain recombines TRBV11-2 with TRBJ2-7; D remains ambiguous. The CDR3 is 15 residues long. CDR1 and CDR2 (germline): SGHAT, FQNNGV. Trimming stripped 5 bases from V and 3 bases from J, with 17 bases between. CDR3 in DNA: TGTGCCAGCAGCCCCGTGGCAGTCCCTTTCTACGAGCAGTACTTC. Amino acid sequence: CASSPVAVPFYEQYF.

The CDR3 sequence is CASSVGSGGSNEQFF. The CDR3 region has the DNA TGTGCCAGCAGCGTAGGCAGCGGGGGGAGCAATGAGCAGTTCTTC. V gene TRBV9 combines with J gene TRBJ2-1; 9 positions agree with TRBD2. The germline V gene has CDR1 SGDLS and CDR2 YYNGEE. The CDR3 consists of 15 residues. V lost 0 bases and J lost 6; bases outside the gene matches: 4.